Listed here are 26 T cell receptor beta chains from one sample, sequenced in a study of T cell responses to AZD1222 COVID-19 vaccine. Sequenced by immunoSEQ multiplex PCR; TCRdb stores in-frame clones only, minus some. The sample holds approximately 90,000 clones; about 92% are singletons and the top ten take around 3%. This sample comprised peripheral blood, obtained on day 0 of AZD1222 vaccination. The receptor source for this set is an adult in good health.

The chain combines TRBV29-1 with TRBJ1-5, with D tentatively TRBD1 (5 bases). The ends were cut back, 2 bases at V and 11 bases at J, with 10 bases in the middle. From germline, CDR1 is SQVTM and CDR2 ANQGSEA. This CDR3 region has 11 residues. In nucleotides, the CDR3 is TGCAGCGTTGAATTGGGGGGAGCCCAGCATTTT. It yields the protein CSVELGGAQHF. Using reference TRBV29-1 and TRBJ1-5 for the parts outside the CDR3, the full variable domain is SAVISQKPSRDICQRGTSLTIQCQVDSQVTMMFWYRQQPGQSLTLIATANQGSEATYESGFVIDKFPISRPNLTFSTLTVSNMSPEDSSIYLCSVELGGAQHFGDGTRLSIL.

This sequence joins TRBV18 and TRBJ1-2; D remains unclear. V was trimmed by 3 bases and J by 6 bases, leaving 8 bases between them. Germline V CDR1 and CDR2: KGHSH, LQKENI. CDR3 length: 12 residues. CDR3 DNA: TGTGCCAGCTCACCCCAGGAAGATGGCTACACCTTC. Residues: CASSPQEDGYTF.

This chain joins TRBV20-1 and TRBJ2-7; 9 bases align to TRBD2. V lost 2 bases and J lost 9; bases outside the gene matches: 2. The germline V gene encodes CDR1 DFQATT and CDR2 SNEGSKA (reference sequence). The CDR3 is 11 residues long. The CDR3 protein is CSARLAGTQYF. CDR3 coding DNA: TGCAGTGCTAGACTAGCGGGAACGCAGTACTTC.

This clone has only a few counts. The chain carries TRBV3-1 (or the pseudogene TRBV3-2) and TRBJ1-6, with D perhaps TRBD1 (6 bases). The CDR3 contains 15 residues. V lost 3 bases and J 9 bases, leaving 15 bases between the germline ends. Germline values: CDR1 LGHDT, CDR2 YNNKEL (reference sequence). The CDR3 region has the DNA TGTGCCAGCAGCCACACAGGGCTCCGGGCTTCACCCCTCCACTTT. It codes for CASSHTGLRASPLHF.

The chain combines TRBV6-5 with TRBJ2-1; 9 bases are shared with TRBD1. Germline CDR1 reads MNHEY; CDR2 reads SVGAGI. The CDR3 spans 14 residues. V lost 8 bases to trimming and J lost 6 bases; unmatched junction nucleotides: 8. CDR3 protein: CASRRGQGGNEQFF. The CDR3 DNA reads TGTGCCAGCCGCCGGGGACAGGGAGGCAATGAGCAGTTCTTC.

The V and J genes are TRBV2 and TRBJ2-5, with unresolved D. The CDR3 is 14 residues long. Trimming cost V 10 bases and J 4 bases, with 19 bases left between them. CDR1 and CDR2 from the germline V gene are SNHLY and FYNNEI. In DNA form, the CDR3 reads TGTGCCATCCAGCAATCTAAGTCACGAGAGACCCAGTACTTC. It yields the protein CAIQQSKSRETQYF.

The V gene is TRBV6-2 or TRBV6-3, the J gene TRBJ2-7; D is unclear. The CDR3 has 11 residues. Germline assignment: CDR1 MNHEY and CDR2 SVGEGT. The V gene lost 6 bases and the J gene lost 1 base, with 4 bases spanning the gap. In DNA, the CDR3 is TGTGCCAGCAGCCAATCCTACGAGCAGTACTTC. As protein: CASSQSYEQYF.

The gene calls are TRBV28 and TRBJ2-5; 15 bases line up with TRBD2. Trimming removed 6 bases from V and 7 bases from J; junction bases left unmatched: 24. The CDR3 extends over 21 amino acids. Germline lookup yields CDR1 MDHEN and CDR2 SYDVKM. CDR3 DNA sequence: TGTGCCAGCAGCGCAGGAAAAGGACTAGCGGGAGGGCCGAGGAATGAAGCGACCCAGTACTTC. This translates into CASSAGKGLAGGPRNEATQYF.

In nucleotides, the CDR3 is TGTGCCAGCAGCTTACCCCAGGGGGCTCTGTACACTGAAGCTTTCTTT. Protein: CASSLPQGALYTEAFF. The rearrangement links TRBV7-8 to TRBJ1-1, with TRBD1 matching over 8 bases. Germline V gene sequence: CDR1 SGHVS, CDR2 FQNEAQ. V shed 2 bases, J shed 3 bases, and the junction held 8 bases outside the gene matches. The CDR3 extends over 16 amino acids.

This clone was detected once. The rearrangement uses TRBV9 and TRBJ2-3; 11 bases agree with TRBD2. CDR1 and CDR2 (germline): SGDLS, YYNGEE. J was trimmed by 2 bases and V by 3 bases; bases with no gene match: 11. The CDR3 totals 18 residues. The CDR3 here is CASSAGGGSGGATDTQYF. CDR3 nucleotide sequence: TGTGCCAGCAGCGCGGGAGGTGGTAGCGGGGGGGCCACAGATACGCAGTATTTT.

The chain links TRBV7-6 to TRBJ2-1; 7 bases fit TRBD1. The CDR3 runs to 16 residues. Trimming cost V 1 base and J 11 bases; bases outside gene matches: 14. Germline V gene data show CDR1 as SGHVS and CDR2 as FNYEAQ. The CDR3 DNA reads as TGTGCCAGCAGCTTAGAGGGGGCAGCGAGCACCACCAAGCAGTTCTTC. Its translation is CASSLEGAASTTKQFF.

J is TRBJ1-1 and V is TRBV7-9; D not resolved. This CDR3 comprises 15 residues. Germline loops: CDR1 SEHNR, CDR2 FQNEAQ (reference sequence). V lost 1 base and J 1 base, leaving 10 bases between the germline ends. CDR3 residues: CASSLGKVTNTEAFF. CDR3 nucleotides: TGTGCCAGCAGCTTAGGGAAGGTTACGAACACTGAAGCTTTCTTT.

The V and J genes are TRBV7-8 and TRBJ1-1, with a possible D match to TRBD1 (6 bases). The germline gives CDR1 SGHVS, CDR2 FQNEAQ. The CDR3 has 16 residues. V was clipped by 5 bases and J by 0 bases, with 16 bases between them. The CDR3 sequence: CASSPYKGEMNTEAFF. CDR3 DNA: TGTGCCAGCAGCCCCTACAAGGGGGAAATGAACACTGAAGCTTTCTTT.

This clone was detected only a few times. The J gene is TRBJ1-3, the V gene TRBV2; D unclear. Trimming left V 1 base short and J 6 bases short, with 7 bases between. Germline V gene data show CDR1 as SNHLY and CDR2 as FYNNEI. The CDR3 runs 13 residues. CDR3 bases: TGTGCCAGCAGTGAAGGGCGTGTAAACACCATATATTTT. Translated, it gives CASSEGRVNTIYF.

This clone was seen once. V is TRBV7-9 and J is TRBJ2-2; no firm D call. V lost 6 bases and J 0 bases, leaving 11 bases between the germline ends. From germline, CDR1 is SEHNR and CDR2 FQNEAQ (reference sequence). CDR3 length: 15 residues. CDR3 loop: CASRQAFANTGELFF. CDR3 nucleotide sequence: TGTGCCAGCAGGCAGGCGTTCGCGAACACCGGGGAGCTGTTTTTT.

CDR3 loop: CASSLEGSRRGLDGYTF. Here the CDR3 DNA reads TGTGCCAGCAGCCTTGAGGGCTCTCGCAGGGGGCTGGATGGCTACACCTTC. The chain combines TRBV4-2 with TRBJ1-2; TRBD1 agrees at 8 bases. V lost 4 bases to trimming and J lost 6 bases; unmatched junction nucleotides: 16. The CDR3 runs to 17 residues. Looked up from germline, CDR1 is LGHNA and CDR2 is YNFKEQ.

V gene TRBV5-1 combines with J gene TRBJ1-6, with 7 bases aligning to TRBD1. CDR1 and CDR2 (germline): SGHRS, YFSETQ. This CDR3 comprises 14 residues. V dropped 0 bases and J dropped 8; count of bases not matched to a gene: 2. The DNA of the CDR3 is TGCGCCAGCAGCTTGGAGACAGGGCATTCACCCCTCCACTTT. It encodes CASSLETGHSPLHF. The complete variable domain, with remaining parts taken from reference TRBV5-1 and TRBJ1-6, reads KAGVTQTPRYLIKTRGQQVTLSCSPISGHRSVSWYQQTPGQGLQFLFEYFSETQRNKGNFPGRFSGRQFSNSRSEMNVSTLELGDSALYLCASSLETGHSPLHFGNGTRLTVT.

V is TRBV14 and J is TRBJ2-3; 10 positions match TRBD2. This CDR3 comprises 18 residues. The ends lost 4 bases at V and 4 bases at J; junction bases unmatched: 14. The germline V gene has CDR1 SGHDN and CDR2 FVKESK. The CDR3 DNA reads TGTGCCAGCAGCCGTTTAGGGGCTAGCGGGAGTAGCGCAGATACGCAGTATTTT. Its translation is CASSRLGASGSSADTQYF.

This clone was detected only once. The rearrangement joins TRBV5-6 to TRBJ2-2; the D call may be TRBD1 or TRBD2 (5 bases each). CDR3 length: 15 amino acids. V lost 2 bases and J 7 bases, leaving 15 bases between the germline ends. CDR1 is SGHDT, CDR2 YYEEEE, per germline. The CDR3 protein is CASSFEWGPGGELFF. CDR3 nucleotides: TGTGCCAGCAGCTTCGAGTGGGGACCTGGCGGGGAGCTGTTTTTT.

The V and J genes are TRBV5-1 and TRBJ2-7, with D possibly being TRBD1 (6 bases). In germline, CDR1 is SGHRS, CDR2 YFSETQ. CDR3 length: 14 amino acids. V gave up 2 bases and J gave up 3 bases, with 12 bases separating them. The CDR3: CASSFSRGDYEQYF. The CDR3 nucleotides are TGCGCCAGCAGCTTCAGCAGGGGAGACTACGAGCAGTACTTC.

The chain links TRBV7-2 to TRBJ2-7; 8 nucleotides match TRBD2. The CDR3 length is 14 residues. The germline CDR1 and CDR2 sequences are SGHTA and FQGNSA. V shed 3 bases, J shed 2 bases, and the junction held 3 bases outside the gene matches. The CDR3 nucleotides read TGTGCCAGCAGCTTTAGCGGGGAGGCCTACGAGCAGTACTTC. Protein: CASSFSGEAYEQYF.

The CDR3: CASSEGGSSYNEQFF. Written as DNA, the CDR3 is TGCGCCAGCAGCGAAGGAGGGAGCTCCTACAATGAGCAGTTCTTC. The gene calls are TRBV5-1 and TRBJ2-1, with a tentative D call TRBD2 (6 bases). Looked up from germline, CDR1 is SGHRS and CDR2 is YFSETQ. V was cut by 4 bases and J by 0 bases, with 11 bases left in between. The CDR3 runs 15 residues.

J is TRBJ2-1 and V is TRBV9; 11 bases fit TRBD2. V lost 0 bases to trimming and J lost 9 bases; unmatched junction nucleotides: 8. CDR1 and CDR2 from the germline V gene are SGDLS and YYNGEE. The CDR3 length is 16 residues. The CDR3 loop reads CASSVAGSGRASEQFF. CDR3 sequence (DNA): TGTGCCAGCAGCGTAGCGGGTAGCGGGAGGGCCAGTGAGCAGTTCTTC.

The V call is TRBV6-9, the J call TRBJ2-3; D gene uncertain. Deletions cut 0 bases from V and 4 bases from J, with 11 bases between. The CDR3 contains 15 residues. Germline CDR1 reads MNHGY; CDR2 reads SVAAGI. The CDR3 here is CASSYSSACPDTQYF. As DNA, the CDR3 is TGTGCCAGCAGTTATTCGTCTGCCTGCCCAGATACGCAGTATTTT.

The chain combines TRBV5-1 with TRBJ2-3; D could derive from TRBD1 or TRBD2 (5 bases each). Germline lookup yields CDR1 SGHRS and CDR2 YFSETQ. The germline V and J ends were trimmed by 0 bases and 0 bases, with 11 bases remaining between them. This CDR3 contains 16 residues. CDR3 in amino acids: CASSLDVGPSTDTQYF. The CDR3 DNA sequence: TGCGCCAGCAGCTTGGATGTGGGACCTAGCACAGATACGCAGTATTTT.

This clone was detected only a few times. The chain has TRBV7-8 and TRBJ1-1, with D possibly TRBD1 on 5 matching bases. V was cut by 0 bases and J by 4 bases, with 12 bases left in between. CDR1 and CDR2 from the germline V gene are SGHVS and FQNEAQ. The CDR3 has 15 amino acids. The CDR3 sequence is CASSLAMGGSTEAFF. CDR3 coding DNA: TGTGCCAGCAGCTTAGCGATGGGGGGTAGCACTGAAGCTTTCTTT.